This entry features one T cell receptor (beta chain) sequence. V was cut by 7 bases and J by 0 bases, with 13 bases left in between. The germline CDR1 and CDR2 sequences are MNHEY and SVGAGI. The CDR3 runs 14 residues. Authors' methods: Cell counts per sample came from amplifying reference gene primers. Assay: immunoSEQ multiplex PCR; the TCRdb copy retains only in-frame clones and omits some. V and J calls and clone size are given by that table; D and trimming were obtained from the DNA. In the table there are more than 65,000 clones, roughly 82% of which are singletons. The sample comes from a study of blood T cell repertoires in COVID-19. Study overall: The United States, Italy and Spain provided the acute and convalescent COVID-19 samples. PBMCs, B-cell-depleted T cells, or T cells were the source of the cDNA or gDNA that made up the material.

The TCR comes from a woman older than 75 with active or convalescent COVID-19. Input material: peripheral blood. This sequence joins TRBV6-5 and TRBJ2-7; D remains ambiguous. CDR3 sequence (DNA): TGTGCCAGCACCCATTCACAGTCCTCCTACGAGCAGTACTTC. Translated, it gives CASTHSQSSYEQYF.